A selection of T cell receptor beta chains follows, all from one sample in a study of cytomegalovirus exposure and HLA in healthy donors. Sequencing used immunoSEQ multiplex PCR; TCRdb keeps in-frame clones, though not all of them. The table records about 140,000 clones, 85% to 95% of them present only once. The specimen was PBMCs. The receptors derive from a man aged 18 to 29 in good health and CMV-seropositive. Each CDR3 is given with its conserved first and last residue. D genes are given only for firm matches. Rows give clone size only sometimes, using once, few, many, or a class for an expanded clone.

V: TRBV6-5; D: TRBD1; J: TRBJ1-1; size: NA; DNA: TGTGCCAGCAATAAACAGGGGGCCACTGAAGCTTTCTTT; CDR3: CASNKQGATEAFF
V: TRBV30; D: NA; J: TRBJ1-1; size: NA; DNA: TGTGCCTGGAGCCCAGACAGGCAGAACACTGAAGCTTTCTTT; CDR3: CAWSPDRQNTEAFF
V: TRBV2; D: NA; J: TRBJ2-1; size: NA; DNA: TGTGCCAGCTGGAGGGAACCGCCCTCCTACAATGAGCAGTTCTTC; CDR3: CASWREPPSYNEQFF
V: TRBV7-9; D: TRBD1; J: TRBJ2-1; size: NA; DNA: TGTGCCAACGACAGGGTTTTGGGTGAGCAGTTCTTC; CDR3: CANDRVLGEQFF
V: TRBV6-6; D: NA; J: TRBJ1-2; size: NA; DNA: TGTGCCAGCAGTTACCGCAGGAACTATGGCTACACCTTC; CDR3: CASSYRRNYGYTF
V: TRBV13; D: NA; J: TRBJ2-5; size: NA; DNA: TGTGCCAGCAGCTTTAACAGGGAACAAGAGACCCAGTACTTC; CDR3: CASSFNREQETQYF
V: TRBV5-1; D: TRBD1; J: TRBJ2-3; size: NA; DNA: TGCGCCAGCAGCTTGACAGGGGGGCTCTTAGATACGCAGTATTTT; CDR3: CASSLTGGLLDTQYF
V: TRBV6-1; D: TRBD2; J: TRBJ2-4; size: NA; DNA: TGTGCCAGCAGTGAACCCCCAGGCGGGGGGTACATTCAGTACTTC; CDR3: CASSEPPGGGYIQYF
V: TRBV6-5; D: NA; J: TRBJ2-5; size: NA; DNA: TGTGCCAGCAGCCGCCGGGACACCCGGGAGACCCAGTACTTC; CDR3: CASSRRDTRETQYF
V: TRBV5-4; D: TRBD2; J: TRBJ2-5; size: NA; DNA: TGTGCCAGCAGTTCCGGACTAGCGGGATCGGAAGGTCACTTC; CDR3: CASSSGLAGSEGHF
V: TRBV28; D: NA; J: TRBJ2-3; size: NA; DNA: TGTGCCAGCAGGGAGAGCACAGATACGCAGTATTTT; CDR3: CASRESTDTQYF
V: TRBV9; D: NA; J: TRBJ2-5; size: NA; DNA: TGTGCCAGCAGCGCCCGATCAGAGGCTTGGGAGACCCAGTACTTC; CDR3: CASSARSEAWETQYF
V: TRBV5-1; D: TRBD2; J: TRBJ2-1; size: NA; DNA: TGCGCCAGCAGCACCGGACTAGGGAGGGTTGAGCAGTTCTTC; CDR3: CASSTGLGRVEQFF
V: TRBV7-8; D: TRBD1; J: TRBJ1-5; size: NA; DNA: TGTGCCAGCAGCTTGGAGCAGGGGGCCTTTGATCAGCCCCAGCATTTT; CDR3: CASSLEQGAFDQPQHF
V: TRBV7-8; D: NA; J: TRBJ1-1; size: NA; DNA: TGTGCCAGCAGCTTAACGGGAAACACTGAAGCTTTCTTT; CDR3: CASSLTGNTEAFF
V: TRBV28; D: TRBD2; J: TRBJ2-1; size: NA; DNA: TGTGCCAGCAGATCGGCCCTAGCGGGGTACAATGAGCAGTTCTTC; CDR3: CASRSALAGYNEQFF
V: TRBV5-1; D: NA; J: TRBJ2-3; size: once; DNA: TGCGCCAGCAGCCGGGTCAGCACAGATACGCAGTATTTT; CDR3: CASSRVSTDTQYF
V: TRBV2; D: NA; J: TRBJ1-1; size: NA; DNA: TGTGCCAGCACTCAAGGGGCCCTGAACACTGAAGCTTTCTTT; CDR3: CASTQGALNTEAFF
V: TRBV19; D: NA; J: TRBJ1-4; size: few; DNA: TGTGCCAGTAGTATGATAAGCGGCAGGGGCCTTAATGAAAAACTGTTTTTT; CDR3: CASSMISGRGLNEKLFF
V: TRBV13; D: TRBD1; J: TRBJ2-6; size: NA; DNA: TGTGCCAGCAGCTGGGGGACAGGGGGCGACTCTGGGGCCAACGTCCTGACTTTC; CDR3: CASSWGTGGDSGANVLTF
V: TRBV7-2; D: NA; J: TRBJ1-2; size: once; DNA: TGTGCCAGCAGCTTAGCTGGCTGGACAGACTACACCTTC; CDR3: CASSLAGWTDYTF
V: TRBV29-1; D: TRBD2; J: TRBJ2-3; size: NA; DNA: TGCAGCGTGGAAAGGACTAGCGGGAGGGAGCCCACAGATACGCAGTATTTT; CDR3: CSVERTSGREPTDTQYF
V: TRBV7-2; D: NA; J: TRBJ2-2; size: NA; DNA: TGTGCCAGCAGCTTAGGAGGGGGGAACACCGGGGAGCTGTTTTTT; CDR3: CASSLGGGNTGELFF
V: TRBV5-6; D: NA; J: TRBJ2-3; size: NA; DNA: TGTGCCAGCAGCTCGGACTACGATACGCAGTATTTT; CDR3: CASSSDYDTQYF
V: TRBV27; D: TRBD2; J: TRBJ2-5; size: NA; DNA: TGTGCCAGCAGCTTAGCGGGAGGAGAGACCCAGTACTTC; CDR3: CASSLAGGETQYF
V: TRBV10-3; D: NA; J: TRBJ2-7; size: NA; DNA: TGTGCCATCAGCCTTTCTACAGGGAACGAGCAGTACTTC; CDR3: CAISLSTGNEQYF
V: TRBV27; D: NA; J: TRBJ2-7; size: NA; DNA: TGTGCCAGCGGGGCGACAGGCCCCTACGAGCAGTACTTC; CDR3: CASGATGPYEQYF
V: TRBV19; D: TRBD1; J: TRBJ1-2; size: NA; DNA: TGTGCCAGTAGTTTTTCTACAGGGGGCATCGGCGGCTACACCTTC; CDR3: CASSFSTGGIGGYTF
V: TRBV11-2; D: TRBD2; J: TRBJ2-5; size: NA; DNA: TGTGCCAGCAGCTTAGTAGCTCTAGCGGGAGGCCTAGAGACCCAGTACTTC; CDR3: CASSLVALAGGLETQYF